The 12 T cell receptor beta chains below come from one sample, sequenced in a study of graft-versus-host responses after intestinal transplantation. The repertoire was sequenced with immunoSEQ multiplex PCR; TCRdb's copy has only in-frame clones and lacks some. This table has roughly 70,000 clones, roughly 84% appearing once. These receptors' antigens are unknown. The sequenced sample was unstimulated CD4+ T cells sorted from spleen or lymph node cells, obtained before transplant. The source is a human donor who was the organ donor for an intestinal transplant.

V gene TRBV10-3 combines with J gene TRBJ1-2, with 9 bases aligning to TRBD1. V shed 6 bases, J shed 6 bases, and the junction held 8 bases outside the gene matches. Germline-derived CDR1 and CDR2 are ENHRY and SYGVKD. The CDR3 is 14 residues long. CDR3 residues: CAISILGQGDGYTF. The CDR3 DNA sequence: TGTGCCATCAGCATACTGGGACAGGGAGATGGCTACACCTTC.

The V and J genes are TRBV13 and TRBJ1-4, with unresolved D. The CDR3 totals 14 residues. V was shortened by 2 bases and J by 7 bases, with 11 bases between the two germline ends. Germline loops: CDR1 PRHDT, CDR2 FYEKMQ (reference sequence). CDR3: CASSLRGVGEKLFF. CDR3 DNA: TGTGCCAGCAGCTTACGCGGGGTAGGTGAAAAACTGTTTTTT.

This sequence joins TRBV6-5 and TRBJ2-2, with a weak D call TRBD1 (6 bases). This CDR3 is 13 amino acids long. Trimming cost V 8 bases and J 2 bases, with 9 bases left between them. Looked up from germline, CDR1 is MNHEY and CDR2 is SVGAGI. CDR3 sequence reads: CASQGGNTGELFF. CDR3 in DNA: TGTGCCAGCCAAGGGGGTAACACCGGGGAGCTGTTTTTT.

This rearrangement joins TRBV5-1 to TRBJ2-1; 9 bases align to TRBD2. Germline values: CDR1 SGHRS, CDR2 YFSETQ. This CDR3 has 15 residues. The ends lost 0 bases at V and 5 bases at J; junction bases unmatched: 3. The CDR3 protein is CASSLGGGGDNEQFF. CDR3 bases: TGCGCCAGCAGCTTGGGAGGCGGGGGGGACAATGAGCAGTTCTTC.

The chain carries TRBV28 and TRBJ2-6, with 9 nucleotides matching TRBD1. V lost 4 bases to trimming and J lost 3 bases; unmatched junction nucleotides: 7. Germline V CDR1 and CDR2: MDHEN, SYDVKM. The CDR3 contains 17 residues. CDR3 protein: CASSSGQGRGGANVLTF. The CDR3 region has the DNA TGTGCCAGCAGTTCGGGACAGGGTAGGGGTGGGGCCAACGTCCTGACTTTC. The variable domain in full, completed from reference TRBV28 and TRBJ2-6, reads DVKVTQSSRYLVKRTGEKVFLECVQDMDHENMFWYRQDPGLGLRLIYFSYDVKMKEKGDIPEGYSVSREKKERFSLILESASTNQTSMYLCASSSGQGRGGANVLTFGAGSRLTVL.

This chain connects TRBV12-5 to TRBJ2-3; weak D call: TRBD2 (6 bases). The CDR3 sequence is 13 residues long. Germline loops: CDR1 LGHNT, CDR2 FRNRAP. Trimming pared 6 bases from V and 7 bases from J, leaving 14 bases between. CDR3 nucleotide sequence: TGTGCTAGTGGAAAGGCGGGGCCACATACGCAGTATTTT. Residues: CASGKAGPHTQYF.

The CDR3: CASSGETRETQYF. CDR3 in DNA: TGTGCCAGCAGTGGAGAGACAAGGGAGACCCAGTACTTC. The chain has TRBV2 and TRBJ2-5; D call uncertain. The CDR3 runs to 13 residues. V gave up 4 bases and J gave up 5 bases, with 11 bases separating them. CDR1 and CDR2 (germline): SNHLY, FYNNEI.

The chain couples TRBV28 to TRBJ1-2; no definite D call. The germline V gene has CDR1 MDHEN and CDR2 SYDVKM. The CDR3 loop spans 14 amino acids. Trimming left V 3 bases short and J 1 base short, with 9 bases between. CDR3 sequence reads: CASSLGTDNYGYTF. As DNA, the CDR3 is TGTGCCAGCAGTTTGGGCACCGATAACTATGGCTACACCTTC.

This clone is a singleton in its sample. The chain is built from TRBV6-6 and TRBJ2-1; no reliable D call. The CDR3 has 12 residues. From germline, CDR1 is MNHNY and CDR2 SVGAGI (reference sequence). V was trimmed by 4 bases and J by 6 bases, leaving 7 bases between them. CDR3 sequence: CASSSPFNEQFF. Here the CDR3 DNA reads TGTGCCAGCAGTTCCCCCTTCAATGAGCAGTTCTTC.

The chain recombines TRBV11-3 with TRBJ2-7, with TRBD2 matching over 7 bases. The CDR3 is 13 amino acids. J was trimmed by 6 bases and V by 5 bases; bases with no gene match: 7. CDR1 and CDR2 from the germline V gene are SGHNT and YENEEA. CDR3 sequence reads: CASSREVTGEQYV. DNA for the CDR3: TGTGCCAGCAGCCGGGAGGTTACTGGCGAGCAGTACGTC.

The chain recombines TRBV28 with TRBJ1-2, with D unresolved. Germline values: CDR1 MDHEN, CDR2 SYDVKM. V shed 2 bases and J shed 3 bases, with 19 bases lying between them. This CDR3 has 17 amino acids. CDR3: CASSLDPAGAFDYGYTF. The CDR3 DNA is TGTGCCAGCAGTTTAGACCCGGCAGGTGCCTTCGACTATGGCTACACCTTC.

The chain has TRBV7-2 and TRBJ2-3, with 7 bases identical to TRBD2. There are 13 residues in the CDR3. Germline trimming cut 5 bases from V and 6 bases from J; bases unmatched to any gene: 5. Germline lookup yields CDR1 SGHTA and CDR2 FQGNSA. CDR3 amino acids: CASSRIAGDTQYF. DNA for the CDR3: TGTGCCAGCAGCCGTATAGCGGGTGATACGCAGTATTTT.